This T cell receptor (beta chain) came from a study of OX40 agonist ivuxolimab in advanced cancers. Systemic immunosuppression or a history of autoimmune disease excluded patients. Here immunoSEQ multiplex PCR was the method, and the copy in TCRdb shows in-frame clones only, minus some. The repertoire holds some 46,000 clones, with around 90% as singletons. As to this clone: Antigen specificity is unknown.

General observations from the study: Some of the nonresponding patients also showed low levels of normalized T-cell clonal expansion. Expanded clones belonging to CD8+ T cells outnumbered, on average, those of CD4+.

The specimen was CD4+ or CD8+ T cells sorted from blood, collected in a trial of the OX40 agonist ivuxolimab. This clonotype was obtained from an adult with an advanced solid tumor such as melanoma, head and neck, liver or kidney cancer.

The CDR3 spells CASSSGQGHQPQHF. In nucleotides, the CDR3 is TGTGCCAGCAGCTCCGGACAGGGACACCAGCCCCAGCATTTT. The chain is built from TRBV5-4 and TRBJ1-5, with 8 bases fitting TRBD1. Germline CDR1 and CDR2: SGHNT and YYREEE (reference sequence). The V segment lost 3 bases and the J segment 7 bases; nucleotides outside the gene matches: 6. This CDR3 has 14 residues.